The T cell receptor beta chain described here comes from a study of blood T cell repertoires in COVID-19. Overall study context: Specimens from acute and convalescent COVID-19 originated in the United States, Italy and Spain. Sources were T cells, B-cell-depleted T cells, or PBMCs; the material itself was cDNA or gDNA.

The CDR3 spans 14 residues. Germline-derived CDR1 and CDR2 are LNHDA and SQIVND (reference sequence). J lost 5 bases, V lost 3 bases, and 4 bases had no gene match. TCRdb's table, derived via immunoSEQ multiplex PCR, lists solely in-frame clones and lacks some. The table has approximately 240,000 clones, around 80% seen once. The V gene is TRBV19, the J gene TRBJ2-3; 8 bases map to TRBD2. The material sequenced was peripheral blood. The TCR comes from a woman aged 25-40 years with COVID-19, enrolled during active disease. CDR3 DNA sequence: TGTGCCAGTAGTATTGCGGGGGGAAGAGATACGCAGTATTTT. It codes for CASSIAGGRDTQYF.